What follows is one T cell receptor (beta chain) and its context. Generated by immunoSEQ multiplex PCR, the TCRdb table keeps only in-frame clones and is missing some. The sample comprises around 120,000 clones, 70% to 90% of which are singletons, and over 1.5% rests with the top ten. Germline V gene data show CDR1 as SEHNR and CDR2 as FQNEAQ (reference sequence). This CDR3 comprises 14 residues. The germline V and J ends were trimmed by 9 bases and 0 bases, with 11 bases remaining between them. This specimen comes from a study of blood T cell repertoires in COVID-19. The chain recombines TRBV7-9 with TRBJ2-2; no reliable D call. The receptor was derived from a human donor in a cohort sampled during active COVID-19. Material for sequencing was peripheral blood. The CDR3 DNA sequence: TGTGCCAGTTCTCTTTTAGCGAACACCGGGGAGCTGTTTTTT. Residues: CASSLLANTGELFF.